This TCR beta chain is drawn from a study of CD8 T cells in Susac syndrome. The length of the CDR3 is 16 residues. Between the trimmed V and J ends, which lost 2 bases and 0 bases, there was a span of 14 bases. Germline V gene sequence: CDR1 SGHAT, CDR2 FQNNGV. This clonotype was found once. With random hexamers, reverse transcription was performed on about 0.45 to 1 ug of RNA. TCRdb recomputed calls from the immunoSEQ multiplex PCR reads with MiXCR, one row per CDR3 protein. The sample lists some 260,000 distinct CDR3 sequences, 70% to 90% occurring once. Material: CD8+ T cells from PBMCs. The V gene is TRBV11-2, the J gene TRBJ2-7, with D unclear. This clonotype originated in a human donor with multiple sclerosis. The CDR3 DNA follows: TGTGCCAGCAGCTTATTCGTACGGTCAAGCTCCTACGAGCAGTACTTC. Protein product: CASSLFVRSSSYEQYF.